This T cell receptor (beta chain) was identified during a study of T cells expressing NK-cell markers. Germline V gene sequence: CDR1 ENHRY, CDR2 SYGVKD. This CDR3 has 15 amino acids. Using the 5' RACE reads, TCRdb records one entry per CDR3 protein without DNA. This repertoire includes about 460,000 distinct CDR3 sequences. This chain connects TRBV10-3 to TRBJ1-1; there is no DNA to check the TCRdb D call of TRBD1. The sequence derives from a woman aged 45-59 years in good health. Sequenced input: blood T cells: a sorted CD56 or NKG2C T cell subset, CD4+ or CD8+ T cells, or bulk PBMC T cells (not recorded which). The CDR3 spells CAISDPATTNTEAFF.